These T cell receptor beta chains were read from a single sample in a study of cytomegalovirus exposure and HLA in healthy donors. Measured with immunoSEQ multiplex PCR; TCRdb has only the in-frame clones, and not every one. The sample shows approximately 170,000 clones, around 74% of them seen only once. Source material: PBMCs. These receptors all come from a female donor in good health and CMV-seronegative. Both conserved end residues are part of each CDR3. The D gene is left open where the match is weak. Where a row states a size, it is once, few, many or the class of an expanded clone; other rows omit it.

V: TRBV7-3; size: once; D: TRBD1; J: TRBJ1-2; length: 15; CDR3: CASSLKGGSGYGYTF; DNA: TGTGCCAGCAGCTTAAAAGGGGGCAGCGGCTATGGCTACACCTTC
V: TRBV14; size: -; D: -; J: TRBJ1-1; length: 13; CDR3: CASSGSMGTEAFF; DNA: TGTGCCAGCAGCGGGAGTATGGGCACTGAAGCTTTCTTT
V: TRBV2; size: -; D: -; J: TRBJ2-1; length: 14; CDR3: CASRVFSSYNEQFF; DNA: TGTGCCAGCAGGGTCTTTAGCTCCTACAATGAGCAGTTCTTC
V: TRBV19; size: -; D: -; J: TRBJ1-1; length: 15; CDR3: CASSNPPGVGTEAFF; DNA: TGTGCCAGTAGTAACCCTCCAGGGGTAGGGACTGAAGCTTTCTTT
V: TRBV7-6; size: once; D: -; J: TRBJ2-3; length: 15; CDR3: CASSLARQETDTQYF; DNA: TGTGCCAGCAGCTTAGCTAGACAGGAGACAGATACGCAGTATTTT
V: TRBV19; size: -; D: -; J: TRBJ2-7; length: 13; CDR3: CASSRQSSDEQYF; DNA: TGTGCCAGTAGCAGGCAGTCTAGCGACGAGCAGTACTTC
V: TRBV5-1; size: -; D: TRBD1; J: TRBJ1-2; length: 13; CDR3: CASSLALRQGNTF; DNA: TGCGCCAGCAGCTTGGCCCTAAGACAGGGGAACACCTTC
V: TRBV28; size: -; D: -; J: TRBJ1-6; length: 18; CDR3: CASSFRRRALSYNSPLHF; DNA: TGTGCCAGCAGTTTCCGGCGGAGGGCCCTCTCCTATAATTCACCCCTCCACTTT
V: TRBV6-1; size: -; D: TRBD2; J: TRBJ2-1; length: 14; CDR3: CASSTLAGNVGQFF; DNA: TGTGCCAGCAGCACGCTAGCGGGAAACGTTGGGCAGTTCTTC
V: TRBV27; size: -; D: TRBD1; J: TRBJ2-5; length: 13; CDR3: CAIPTGPGETQYF; DNA: TGTGCCATTCCGACAGGGCCCGGTGAGACCCAGTACTTC